Below are 26 T cell receptor beta chains sequenced from a single sample in a study of human CD8 memory T cell subsets. Libraries targeted TCR beta using 5' RACE with UMIs. TCRdb re-called the 5' RACE reads; every CDR3 protein appears as one record, without DNA. In all, the sample yields more than 10,000 distinct CDR3 sequences. The sample was CD8+ T cells from PBMCs. The receptors were gathered from a human donor in good health.

The chain combines TRBV6-5 with TRBJ1-2; TCRdb proposes TRBD1, but this gene call is untestable without DNA. There are 14 residues in the CDR3. Per germline, CDR1 MNHEY and CDR2 SVGAGI. The CDR3 loop is CASSPFRGENGYTF.

CDR3 sequence reads: CASSQDRMGFDQPQHF. The chain carries TRBV4-1 and TRBJ1-5. CDR3 length: 16 residues. Germline CDR1 reads MGHRA; CDR2 reads YSYEKL.

The V call is TRBV7-8, the J call TRBJ2-3. Germline values: CDR1 SGHVS, CDR2 FQNEAQ. The CDR3 is 13 residues long. CDR3 in amino acids: CASSLARADTQYF.

J is TRBJ2-3 and V is TRBV27; without DNA, the TCRdb call of TRBD1 cannot be checked. The germline gives CDR1 MNHEY, CDR2 SMNVEV (reference sequence). The CDR3 has 16 amino acids. The CDR3 here is CASTPVLGPSPDTQYF.

Here the CDR3 reads CAISEPSPGTSGGTSTDTQYF. The chain uses TRBV10-3 and TRBJ2-3; TCRdb's D gene call, TRBD2, goes unchecked for lack of DNA. This CDR3 spans 21 amino acids. Germline V gives CDR1 ENHRY, CDR2 SYGVKD.

This chain links TRBV28 with TRBJ2-3; lacking DNA, the TRBD1 call made by TCRdb goes unchecked. CDR3 length equals 15 residues. CDR1 MDHEN and CDR2 SYDVKM come from the germline V gene. CDR3 in amino acids: CASSFIGGGTDTQYF.

This chain uses TRBV28 with TRBJ1-2; TCRdb returns TRBD1, unconfirmable since there is no DNA. The V gene's germline CDR1 is MDHEN and CDR2 SYDVKM. The CDR3 has 14 residues. This chain's CDR3 is CASSFGAGGVGYTF.

The gene calls are TRBV14 and TRBJ2-7; TCRdb's assignment of TRBD1 cannot be checked, as there is no DNA. CDR3 length: 14 amino acids. The germline gives CDR1 SGHDN, CDR2 FVKESK. CDR3 residues: CASSPGNNGYEQYF. Drawing the rest from reference TRBV14 and TRBJ2-7, the complete variable domain is EAGVTQFPSHSVIEKGQTVTLRCDPISGHDNLYWYRRVMGKEIKFLLHFVKESKQDESGMPNNRFLAERTGGTYSTLKVQPAELEDSGVYFCASSPGNNGYEQYFGPGTRLTVT.

The chain recombines TRBV21-1 with TRBJ2-1; lacking DNA, the TRBD2 call made by TCRdb goes unchecked. TRBV21-1 is a listed pseudogene. The CDR3 extends over 22 amino acids. The CDR3 sequence is CASSKVGQPLAGGLYSYNEQFF.

Frequency places this clonotype as medium-sized. CDR3 protein: CASSDGRNYGYTF. The chain recombines TRBV6-2 or TRBV6-3 with TRBJ1-2. CDR1 is MNHEY, CDR2 SVGEGT, per germline. The CDR3 contains 13 residues.

The rearrangement uses TRBV12-3 or TRBV12-4 and TRBJ2-1; as DNA is missing, the TRBD1 call by TCRdb cannot be tested. There are 16 residues in the CDR3. The CDR3 loop is CASSLPPGQGRGEQFF.

The chain employs TRBV5-1 and TRBJ2-5; TCRdb names TRBD1, which stays unverified in the absence of DNA. This CDR3 spans 15 amino acids. CDR1 and CDR2 from the germline V gene are SGHRS and YFSETQ. This chain's CDR3 is CASKRDRGRGETQYF.

The V gene is TRBV7-6, the J gene TRBJ2-7; TCRdb's D call, TRBD2, is unchecked because there is no DNA. The CDR3 covers 15 residues. Germline-derived CDR1 and CDR2 are SGHVS and FNYEAQ. The CDR3 sequence: CASSPSAGRTYEQYF. Combining the CDR3 with reference TRBV7-6 and TRBJ2-7 gives the whole variable domain GAGVSQSPRYKVTKRGQDVALRCDPISGHVSLYWYRQALGQGPEFLTYFNYEAQQDKSGLPNDRFSAERPEGSISTLTIQRTEQRDSAMYRCASSPSAGRTYEQYFGPGTRLTVT.

This clonotype is identified as medium-sized from frequency. The chain couples TRBV12-3 or TRBV12-4 to TRBJ1-4. This CDR3 has 13 residues. CDR3 region: CASSLRLGEKLFF.

V is TRBV2 and J is TRBJ2-6. Per germline, CDR1 SNHLY and CDR2 FYNNEI. The CDR3 has 15 amino acids. The chain's CDR3 is CASSAGNSGANVLTF. Full variable domain (remainder filled in from reference TRBV2 and TRBJ2-6): EPEVTQTPSHQVTQMGQEVILRCVPISNHLYFYWYRQILGQKVEFLVSFYNNEISEKSEIFDDQFSVERPDGSNFTLKIRSTKLEDSAMYFCASSAGNSGANVLTFGAGSRLTVL.

The J gene is TRBJ1-5, the V gene TRBV20-1. Germline values: CDR1 DFQATT, CDR2 SNEGSKA (reference sequence). The CDR3 has 12 residues. CDR3 sequence reads: CSARGGGQPQHF.

The rearrangement joins TRBV20-1 to TRBJ2-3; TCRdb's D gene call, TRBD1, goes unchecked for lack of DNA. The CDR3 has 18 residues. CDR1 DFQATT and CDR2 SNEGSKA come from the germline V gene (reference sequence). CDR3 sequence reads: CSARESQGWDPSTDTQYF.

The V gene is TRBV27, the J gene TRBJ1-5; TCRdb proposes TRBD1, but this gene call is untestable without DNA. This CDR3 has 15 amino acids. CDR1 and CDR2 from the germline V gene are MNHEY and SMNVEV (reference sequence). CDR3 residues: CASSSTTGGSQPQHF.

This chain uses TRBV9 with TRBJ1-6; without DNA, the TCRdb call of TRBD1 cannot be checked. Germline CDR1 is SGDLS and CDR2 is YYNGEE. The CDR3 extends over 15 amino acids. The CDR3 sequence is CASSQTGGANSPLHF.

The chain combines TRBV6-5 with TRBJ1-6. This CDR3 is 16 amino acids long. Germline loops: CDR1 MNHEY, CDR2 SVGAGI. CDR3: CASSYSRVQYNSPLHF.

Frequency places this clonotype as medium-sized. The V and J genes are TRBV7-9 and TRBJ1-6. The germline V gene has CDR1 SEHNR and CDR2 FQNEAQ (reference sequence). This CDR3 has 17 residues. CDR3 loop: CASSLALSGRGNSPLHF.

The chain recombines TRBV15 with TRBJ2-1. Germline CDR1 is LNHNV and CDR2 is YYDKDF (reference sequence). The CDR3 totals 14 residues. The CDR3 sequence is CATSPPRGIGEQFF. Filled out from reference TRBV15 and TRBJ2-1, the complete variable domain reads DAMVIQNPRYQVTQFGKPVTLSCSQTLNHNVMYWYQQKSSQAPKLLFHYYDKDFNNEADTPDNFQSRRPNTSFCFLDIRSPGLGDTAMYLCATSPPRGIGEQFFGPGTRLTVL.

CDR3 sequence reads: CASSLQGLGNAEAFF. The chain has TRBV6-2 or TRBV6-3 and TRBJ1-1; TCRdb reports TRBD1, a call that lacks DNA to check it against. Germline CDR1 MNHEY, CDR2 SVGEGT. CDR3 size: 15 residues.

The V call is TRBV5-4, the J call TRBJ2-1; there is no DNA to check the TCRdb D call of TRBD1. CDR3 length equals 14 residues. CDR1 is SGHNT and CDR2 is YYREEE in the germline V gene (reference sequence). CDR3 in amino acids: CASAPGQGYNEQFF.

The chain joins TRBV13 to TRBJ2-1; TCRdb indicates TRBD2, and absent DNA this call remains unverified. This CDR3 spans 16 amino acids. Per the germline V gene, CDR1 is PRHDT and CDR2 is FYEKMQ (reference sequence). The CDR3 loop reads CASSSRLAGDHNEQFF.

The CDR3 sequence is CASSLAEGRVENIQYF. The chain links TRBV5-5 to TRBJ2-4; TCRdb designates TRBD1, a call that cannot be tested without DNA. The CDR3 has 16 residues. Germline lookup yields CDR1 SGHKS and CDR2 YYEKEE (reference sequence).